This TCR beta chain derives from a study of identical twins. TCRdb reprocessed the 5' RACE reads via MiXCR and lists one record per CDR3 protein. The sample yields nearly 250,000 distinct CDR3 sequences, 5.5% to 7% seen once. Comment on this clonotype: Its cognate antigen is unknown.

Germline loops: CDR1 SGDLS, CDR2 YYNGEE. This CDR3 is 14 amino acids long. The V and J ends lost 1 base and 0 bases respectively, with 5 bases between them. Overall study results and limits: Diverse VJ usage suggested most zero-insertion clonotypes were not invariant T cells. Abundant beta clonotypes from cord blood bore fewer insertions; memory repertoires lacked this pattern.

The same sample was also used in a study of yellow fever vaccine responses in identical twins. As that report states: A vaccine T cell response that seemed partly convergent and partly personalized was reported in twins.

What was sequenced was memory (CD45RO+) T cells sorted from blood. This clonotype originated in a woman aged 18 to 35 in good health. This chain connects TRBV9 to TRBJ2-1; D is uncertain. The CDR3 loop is CASSVISSYNEQFF. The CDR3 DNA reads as TGTGCCAGCAGCGTAATAAGCTCCTACAATGAGCAGTTCTTC.